A single sample gave rise to the 4 T cell receptor beta chains below, sequenced in a study of blood T cells in healthy people across ages. Primed by a sample-barcoded 5' primer and a J-beta primer mix, a second PCR proceeded for roughly 7 to 11 cycles. TCRdb used MiXCR to reprocess the 5' RACE reads, holding one entry per CDR3 protein. The sample carries more than 500,000 distinct CDR3 sequences, about 26% recorded once. The data also belong to a second study, concerning T cells of mothers and their children.

Sequencing used blood. These receptors originate from a boy aged 2 to 10 in good health.

Only a few counts were recorded for this clonotype. Without the conserved terminal phenylalanine or tryptophan, this CDR3 likely stems from a read error. This chain's CDR3 is CASSPTSGRASETQYL. DNA for the CDR3: TGTGCCAGCAGCCCAACTAGCGGGAGGGCTTCAGAGACCCAGTACCTC. The chain employs TRBV3-1 and TRBJ2-5; TRBD2 matches 13 bases. V gave up 4 bases and J gave up 4 bases; unmatched junction bases: 6. CDR3 length: 16 amino acids. Germline V gene data show CDR1 as LGHDT and CDR2 as YNNKEL (reference sequence).

This clonotype was observed at least ten times. This sequence joins TRBV7-9 and TRBJ2-2; D ambiguous. Germline values: CDR1 SEHNR, CDR2 FQNEAQ (reference sequence). The CDR3 loop spans 12 amino acids. Trimming took off 1 base at V and 7 bases at J, with 4 bases between the two ends. The DNA for the CDR3 is TGTGCCAGCAGCTTAGAAGTCGGGGAGCTGTTTTTT. Translating it yields CASSLEVGELFF.

V usage is TRBV10-3 and J usage is TRBJ1-4; unclear D gene. This CDR3 is 14 amino acids long. The V end was cut by 6 bases, the J end by 0 bases, with 8 bases between. Germline lookup yields CDR1 ENHRY and CDR2 SYGVKD. The CDR3 reads CAIRAHPTNEKLFF. DNA for the CDR3: TGTGCCATCAGGGCACATCCAACTAATGAAAAACTGTTTTTT.

The V and J genes are TRBV10-3 and TRBJ2-1; D remains unclear. Germline CDR1 ENHRY, CDR2 SYGVKD. There are 11 residues in the CDR3. The ends were cut back, 6 bases at V and 8 bases at J, with 8 bases in the middle. CDR3 region: CAISEQDEQFF. In nucleotides, the CDR3 is TGTGCCATCAGCGAGCAGGATGAGCAGTTCTTC.